What follows are 32 T cell receptor beta chains derived from one specimen sequenced in a study of cytomegalovirus exposure and HLA in healthy donors. In the PCR, 60 Vbeta and 13 Jbeta primers were used. Some clones are missing from TCRdb's copy, which holds only in-frame ones; the method was immunoSEQ multiplex PCR. The sample shows 55,000 to 65,000 clones, around 80% of them seen only once. The sequenced material came from PBMCs. The receptors were sampled from a woman aged 40 to 50 in good health and CMV-seronegative.

A single count supports this clone. V gene TRBV29-1 combines with J gene TRBJ2-5; the match to TRBD1 covers 9 bases. The V segment lost 3 bases and the J segment 7 bases; nucleotides outside the gene matches: 9. This CDR3 comprises 14 residues. Germline values: CDR1 SQVTM, CDR2 ANQGSEA. In nucleotides, the CDR3 is TGCAGCGTTGAGGGACAGGGTATGGTCGGGACCCAGTACTTC. It encodes CSVEGQGMVGTQYF.

The rearrangement uses TRBV10-3 and TRBJ1-3, with 7 positions matching TRBD1. This CDR3 has 13 amino acids. CDR1 ENHRY and CDR2 SYGVKD come from the germline V gene. V lost 10 bases and J lost 4; bases outside the gene matches: 7. This chain's CDR3 is CATFGQDGNTIYF. CDR3 DNA: TGTGCCACGTTCGGACAGGACGGAAACACCATATATTTT.

This clone turned up a few times. V and J are TRBV7-3 and TRBJ2-3, with TRBD2 matching 15 bases. V gave up 3 bases and J gave up 5 bases; unmatched junction bases: 0. The CDR3 runs 15 residues. Germline CDR1 is SGHTA and CDR2 is FQGTGA. For the CDR3, the DNA is TGTGCCAGCAGCTTGGGACTAGCGGGAGGAGATACGCAGTATTTT. As protein: CASSLGLAGGDTQYF.

The rearrangement links TRBV6-5 to TRBJ2-7, with 7 nucleotides matching TRBD2. This CDR3 contains 15 residues. V gave up 6 bases and J gave up 4 bases; unmatched junction bases: 12. Germline values: CDR1 MNHEY, CDR2 SVGAGI. CDR3 in DNA: TGTGCCAGCAGACCATCCGGGACTATTCTATACGAGCAGTACTTC. Its translation: CASRPSGTILYEQYF.

Comment on this clone: Likely a read error: the CDR3 ends without its conserved phenylalanine or tryptophan. The chain uses TRBV5-4 and TRBJ1-1; no clear D gene. The V gene lost 5 bases and the J gene lost 10 bases, with 15 bases spanning the gap. The CDR3 is made up of 12 amino acids. Germline V CDR1 and CDR2: SGHNT, YYREEE (reference sequence). The DNA for the CDR3 is TGTGCCAGCAGACCCCCGGCGGGTAGAGCTTTCTCT. It translates to CASRPPAGRAFS.

The chain carries TRBV6-5 and TRBJ2-3; 7 bases map to TRBD1. The CDR3 is 13 residues long. V was pared by 7 bases and J by 10 bases, with 11 bases of the junction left unmatched. Germline V gene data show CDR1 as MNHEY and CDR2 as SVGAGI. CDR3 in amino acids: CASTFGTGAAQYF. The CDR3 region has the DNA TGTGCCAGCACTTTTGGAACAGGGGCGGCGCAGTATTTT.

J is TRBJ1-2 and V is TRBV7-9, with TRBD1 identical over 8 bases. This CDR3 has 17 residues. J gave up 8 bases and V 5 bases, and 19 bases lay outside the gene matches. Per the germline V gene, CDR1 is SEHNR and CDR2 is FQNEAQ (reference sequence). CDR3 in amino acids: CASSRRQGQGNSNGYTF. CDR3 bases: TGTGCCAGCAGCAGACGGCAAGGACAGGGTAATTCGAACGGCTACACCTTC.

The rearrangement uses TRBV6-5 and TRBJ2-1; 7 nucleotides agree with TRBD2. CDR1 is MNHEY and CDR2 is SVGAGI in the germline V gene. With 6 bases clipped from V and 9 bases from J, the junction kept 14 bases outside the gene matches. The CDR3 consists of 15 residues. CDR3 coding DNA: TGTGCCAGCAGCCCGCCCCCAGCGGGAAGTGGTGAGCAGTTCTTC. It codes for CASSPPPAGSGEQFF.

In this sample, this clone turned up a few times. The rearrangement uses TRBV25-1 and TRBJ1-3, with D perhaps TRBD1 (6 bases). Deletions cut 5 bases from V and 2 bases from J, with 16 bases between. Germline V lookup: CDR1 MGHDK, CDR2 SYGVNS. This CDR3 contains 16 residues. The CDR3 coding sequence is TGTGCCAGCAGTCTTACCACAGGGTTTACTGGAAACACCATATATTTT. Translation gives CASSLTTGFTGNTIYF.

In its sample, this clone was seen once. This sequence joins TRBV27 and TRBJ2-1; the match to TRBD2 covers 9 bases. The CDR3 loop spans 15 amino acids. Germline lookup yields CDR1 MNHEY and CDR2 SMNVEV (reference sequence). The V gene end was trimmed by 6 bases and the J gene end by 5 bases; junction bases not matched to a gene: 8. The DNA of the CDR3 is TGTGCCAGCAGCCCTCTAGCGGGAACCAACAATGAGCAGTTCTTC. This encodes CASSPLAGTNNEQFF.

This clone was observed a handful of times. The chain uses TRBV5-1 and TRBJ2-1; TRBD2 matches 13 bases. Germline V gene sequence: CDR1 SGHRS, CDR2 YFSETQ. The CDR3 extends over 15 amino acids. The V gene end was trimmed by 3 bases and the J gene end by 7 bases; junction bases not matched to a gene: 4. CDR3 residues: CASSWEGLAGNEQFF. DNA of the CDR3: TGCGCCAGCAGCTGGGAGGGACTAGCGGGGAATGAGCAGTTCTTC.

The chain carries TRBV7-2 and TRBJ2-3, with 8 positions matching TRBD2. V lost 5 bases to trimming and J lost 3 bases; unmatched junction nucleotides: 10. The germline CDR1 and CDR2 sequences are SGHTA and FQGNSA. The CDR3 consists of 16 residues. The chain's CDR3 is CASSTGLEPLTDTQYF. In nucleotides, the CDR3 is TGTGCCAGCAGCACGGGACTAGAACCCTTGACAGATACGCAGTATTTT.

The chain recombines TRBV6-1 with TRBJ2-5; D remains unclear. CDR3 length: 13 amino acids. Trimming pared 4 bases from V and 2 bases from J, leaving 8 bases between. Germline values: CDR1 MNHNS, CDR2 SASEGT. The chain's CDR3 is CASSVAGQETQYF. The CDR3 region has the DNA TGTGCCAGCAGTGTTGCAGGACAAGAGACCCAGTACTTC.

The V gene is TRBV28, the J gene TRBJ2-6, with a weak D call TRBD1 (6 bases). The CDR3 consists of 17 residues. Trimming cost V 5 bases and J 2 bases, with 16 bases left between them. From germline, CDR1 is MDHEN and CDR2 SYDVKM. The CDR3 is CASSIRGNAPGANVLTF. CDR3 sequence (DNA): TGTGCCAGCAGTATCAGGGGCAACGCTCCTGGGGCCAACGTCCTGACTTTC.

This chain joins TRBV28 and TRBJ1-4, with D hard to call. This CDR3 spans 15 amino acids. The V gene lost 6 bases and the J gene lost 4 bases, with 15 bases spanning the gap. CDR1 is MDHEN and CDR2 is SYDVKM in the germline V gene. Written as DNA, the CDR3 is TGTGCCAGCAGGTGGGGAGGAGGGTATAATGAAAAACTGTTTTTT. It codes for CASRWGGGYNEKLFF.

This clone appeared a few times. The V and J genes are TRBV5-1 and TRBJ2-1; 8 positions agree with TRBD2. After removal of 4 bases from V and 6 bases from J, the junction contained 3 bases not matched to a gene. This CDR3 is 13 amino acids long. CDR1 and CDR2 from the germline V gene are SGHRS and YFSETQ. CDR3 bases: TGCGCCAGCAGCAGCGGGACTAGCAATGAGCAGTTCTTC. It yields the protein CASSSGTSNEQFF.

This chain joins TRBV5-1 and TRBJ2-1; TRBD2 aligns across 13 bases. J gave up 8 bases and V 3 bases, and 5 bases lay outside the gene matches. The CDR3 runs to 15 residues. CDR1 SGHRS and CDR2 YFSETQ come from the germline V gene. In nucleotides, the CDR3 is TGCGCCAGCAGCTCCGGGACTAGCGGGACATATGAGCAGTTCTTC. Protein product: CASSSGTSGTYEQFF.

The V call is TRBV18, the J call TRBJ1-1, with unresolved D. This CDR3 contains 14 residues. The V gene's germline CDR1 is KGHSH and CDR2 LQKENI. V shed 1 base and J shed 0 bases, with 6 bases lying between them. The DNA for the CDR3 is TGTGCCAGCTCACCACAGCCGATGAACACTGAAGCTTTCTTT. This sequence encodes CASSPQPMNTEAFF.

The sample holds a few counts of this clone. This chain connects TRBV7-3 to TRBJ2-5; no firm D call. This CDR3 comprises 14 residues. V was cut by 0 bases and J by 3 bases, with 8 bases left in between. The germline V gene encodes CDR1 SGHTA and CDR2 FQGTGA. CDR3 sequence (DNA): TGTGCCAGCAGCTTAACTTCTCGTAAAGAGACCCAGTACTTC. Translating gives CASSLTSRKETQYF.

The chain carries TRBV9 and TRBJ1-5, with no clear D. V was shortened by 2 bases and J by 0 bases, with 3 bases between the two germline ends. The CDR3 extends over 13 amino acids. Germline CDR1 and CDR2: SGDLS and YYNGEE. The CDR3 sequence: CASSVSSNQPQHF. DNA of the CDR3: TGTGCCAGCAGCGTGAGTAGCAATCAGCCCCAGCATTTT.

In this sample, this clone turned up once. The rearrangement uses TRBV7-8 and TRBJ1-5, with TRBD1 matching 10 bases. Germline V gives CDR1 SGHVS, CDR2 FQNEAQ. After removal of 5 bases from V and 0 bases from J, the junction contained 7 bases not matched to a gene. The CDR3 sequence is 17 residues long. The CDR3 DNA reads as TGTGCCAGCAGCATGGGACAGGGGACCATTAGCAATCAGCCCCAGCATTTT. Translated: CASSMGQGTISNQPQHF. The whole variable domain, remainder taken from reference TRBV7-8 and TRBJ1-5, is GAGVSQSPRYKVAKRGQDVALRCDPISGHVSLFWYQQALGQGPEFLTYFQNEAQLDKSGLPSDRFFAERPEGSVSTLKIQRTQQEDSAVYLCASSMGQGTISNQPQHFGDGTRLSIL.

The rearrangement joins TRBV18 to TRBJ2-3; 9 bases fit TRBD2. CDR1 and CDR2 (germline): KGHSH, LQKENI. The V and J ends lost 1 base and 4 bases, in that order; junction bases with no gene match: 6. The CDR3 loop spans 16 amino acids. The CDR3 spells CASSPRIAGGADTQYF. In nucleotides, the CDR3 is TGTGCCAGCTCACCACGAATCGCGGGAGGGGCAGATACGCAGTATTTT.

In the case of this clone: One junction end disagrees with the germline gene, perhaps due to a read error. V is TRBV7-6 and J is TRBJ2-1; no firm D call. Germline V gives CDR1 SGHVS, CDR2 FNYEAQ. CDR3 size: 15 residues. The CDR3 reads CASSSNPETYNEQFF. The CDR3 DNA follows: TGTGCTAGCAGCTCGAATCCGGAGACCTACAATGAGCAGTTCTTC.

The count of this clone is one. V gene TRBV2 combines with J gene TRBJ1-2; maybe TRBD1 (5 bases). This CDR3 has 17 residues. V was clipped by 7 bases and J by 0 bases, with 21 bases between them. Germline values: CDR1 SNHLY, CDR2 FYNNEI. CDR3 DNA: TGTGCCAGCACCTTGTGGAGGGGCGCGGGACCTAACTATGGCTACACCTTC. Amino acid sequence: CASTLWRGAGPNYGYTF.

The CDR3 loop reads CASSLMGGRGAGANVLTF. CDR3 DNA sequence: TGTGCCAGCAGCTTGATGGGGGGGCGCGGGGCTGGGGCCAACGTCCTGACTTTC. The chain carries TRBV5-4 and TRBJ2-6; possible D gene TRBD2, 7 bases. Trimming left V 1 base short and J 2 bases short, with 16 bases between. The CDR3 extends over 18 amino acids. Germline loops: CDR1 SGHNT, CDR2 YYREEE (reference sequence).

Only a few counts were recorded for this clone. The chain combines TRBV30 with TRBJ1-1; TRBD1 aligns across 9 bases. Per the germline V gene, CDR1 is GTSNPN and CDR2 is SVGIG (reference sequence). The CDR3 extends over 16 amino acids. The ends lost 1 base at V and 0 bases at J; junction bases unmatched: 6. The DNA for the CDR3 is TGTGCCTGGAGTGGAGGGACAGGGCTCATGAACACTGAAGCTTTCTTT. This codes for CAWSGGTGLMNTEAFF.

This chain links TRBV9 with TRBJ2-2; the D gene is possibly TRBD2 (5 bases). Trimming cost V 0 bases and J 1 base, with 10 bases left between them. The CDR3 runs 16 residues. Germline-derived CDR1 and CDR2 are SGDLS and YYNGEE. CDR3 sequence reads: CASSVDERMNTGELFF. As DNA, the CDR3 is TGTGCCAGCAGCGTAGACGAGCGGATGAACACCGGGGAGCTGTTTTTT.

V gene TRBV28 combines with J gene TRBJ2-7, with D perhaps TRBD1 (7 bases). This CDR3 is built from 14 residues. The V end was cut by 3 bases, the J end by 12 bases, with 21 bases between. Germline V gene lookup returns CDR1 MDHEN and CDR2 SYDVKM. The CDR3 nucleotides read TGTGCCAGCAGTTTTCCGCGGGACAGCTCCCTTACGTACTTC. It translates to CASSFPRDSSLTYF.

This sequence joins TRBV7-9 and TRBJ2-7; 9 bases are a match to TRBD1. Trimming removed 5 bases from V and 0 bases from J; junction bases left unmatched: 5. The CDR3 contains 15 residues. Germline assignment: CDR1 SEHNR and CDR2 FQNEAQ (reference sequence). CDR3 nucleotide sequence: TGTGCCAGCAGCCTCAGACAGGGGGGCTCCTACGAGCAGTACTTC. It is translated as CASSLRQGGSYEQYF.

The chain joins TRBV27 to TRBJ2-5; 9 nucleotides align to TRBD2. The germline gives CDR1 MNHEY, CDR2 SMNVEV (reference sequence). The J segment lost 6 bases and the V segment lost 5 bases, leaving 7 bases of the junction unmatched. The CDR3 loop spans 14 amino acids. CDR3 nucleotide sequence: TGTGCCAGCAGTCTCGGGACTAGCTATCAGACCCAGTACTTC. As protein: CASSLGTSYQTQYF.

This clone was observed a few times. This chain links TRBV28 with TRBJ2-1, with TRBD1 identical over 9 bases. This CDR3 has 16 residues. Unmatched junction bases numbered 8, after V lost 2 bases and J lost 6 bases. Germline V gives CDR1 MDHEN, CDR2 SYDVKM. DNA of the CDR3: TGTGCCAGCAGTTTAGGCCCGGGACAGGGACGCAATGAGCAGTTCTTC. It is translated as CASSLGPGQGRNEQFF.

The chain combines TRBV11-2 with TRBJ1-1; D unresolved. The V end lost 3 bases, the J end lost 4 bases, and 9 bases lay between the germline ends. CDR1 SGHAT and CDR2 FQNNGV come from the germline V gene. CDR3 length: 13 amino acids. The CDR3: CASSFTGSTEAFF. The CDR3 DNA sequence: TGTGCCAGCAGCTTTACGGGGTCCACTGAAGCTTTCTTT.